This T cell receptor beta chain was observed in a study of response to subunit inactivated influenza vaccine. Study-wide results and limits: The authors proposed limited new T cell recruitment per seasonal influenza vaccination.

TCRdb re-analysed the RT-PCR reads in MiXCR, keeping a single row per CDR3 protein. Here the sample spans around 500,000 distinct CDR3 sequences, around 9.9% being singletons. This clonotype was picked up a small number of times. The antigen remains undetermined. The CDR3 loop spans 17 amino acids. V shed 3 bases and J shed 4 bases, with 20 bases lying between them. Germline V CDR1 and CDR2: MNHEY, SVGAGI. V and J are TRBV6-5 and TRBJ2-3; perhaps TRBD1 as D (5 bases). This clonotype originated in a man aged 50 to 60 who received an inactivated influenza vaccine. The source was PBMCs from blood, collected roughly 47 days after vaccination. CDR3 sequence reads: CASSYKSGMGHSDTQYF. DNA of the CDR3: TGTGCCAGCAGTTATAAGTCAGGGATGGGTCATTCAGATACGCAGTATTTT.